These 13 T cell receptor beta chains originate from one sample sequenced in a study of blood T cell repertoires in COVID-19 (TCRdb year 2020). To prepare the library, the immunoSEQ multiplex PCR assay was applied. The immuneACCESS repertoire file appears here via TCRdb, limited to in-frame rearrangements. These files lack a portion of the clones; in checked studies, under half of the deficit traces to unresolved V genes, and the cause of the others is not known. The table for this sample lists around 200,000 clones; 83% of them were counted only once. The ten biggest clones cover roughly 2.6% of the sample. Input material: peripheral blood. The receptors come from a woman in her thirties or forties with active or convalescent COVID-19.

The chain combines TRBV27 with TRBJ2-2; D remains ambiguous. Germline assignment: CDR1 MNHEY and CDR2 SMNVEV (reference sequence). V gave up 4 bases and J gave up 7 bases, with 19 bases separating them. This CDR3 is 16 amino acids long. The CDR3 protein is CASSSQLHLGSGELFF. For the CDR3, the DNA is TGTGCCAGCAGTTCCCAGTTGCACCTGGGCAGCGGGGAGCTGTTTTTT.

J is TRBJ2-1 and V is TRBV6-5; D unresolved. Germline CDR1 reads MNHEY; CDR2 reads SVGAGI. The CDR3 contains 15 residues. Trimming removed 4 bases at V and 0 bases at J, with 10 bases between. This CDR3 reads CASSSPASSYNEQFF. The CDR3 bases are TGTGCCAGCAGTTCCCCTGCGAGCTCCTACAATGAGCAGTTCTTC.

This chain joins TRBV25-1 and TRBJ2-7; the D is unclear. Trimming pared 6 bases from V and 3 bases from J, leaving 6 bases between. Looked up from germline, CDR1 is MGHDK and CDR2 is SYGVNS. This CDR3 spans 11 amino acids. CDR3 nucleotides: TGTGCCAGCAGCCCCCTCTACGAGCAGTACTTC. It codes for CASSPLYEQYF.

The rearrangement joins TRBV18 to TRBJ1-1; possibly TRBD1 for D (6 bases). V shed 4 bases and J shed 0 bases, with 12 bases lying between them. CDR1 and CDR2 from the germline V gene are KGHSH and LQKENI. This CDR3 is built from 15 residues. CDR3 nucleotides: TGTGCCAGCTCACTCCAGACAGGAGTGAACACTGAAGCTTTCTTT. This translates into CASSLQTGVNTEAFF.

This clone appeared a single time. This rearrangement joins TRBV5-8 to TRBJ2-1; TRBD2 aligns across 9 bases. V gave up 4 bases and J gave up 0 bases; unmatched junction bases: 8. The CDR3 spans 17 residues. CDR1 is SGHTS, CDR2 YDEGEE, per germline. CDR3 in DNA: TGTGCCAGCAGCCCACCTGCGGGAGGGAGCTCCTACAATGAGCAGTTCTTC. Translated, it gives CASSPPAGGSSYNEQFF.

This clone was seen a handful of times. The V call is TRBV24-1, the J call TRBJ1-2; D call uncertain. The CDR3 extends over 12 amino acids. Germline V gene data show CDR1 as KGHDR and CDR2 as SFDVKD. V was pared by 6 bases and J by 0 bases, with 4 bases between. CDR3 amino acids: CATSQTNYGYTF. DNA for the CDR3: TGTGCCACCAGTCAAACTAACTATGGCTACACCTTC.

The chain joins TRBV6-5 to TRBJ1-4; TRBD1 is a possible D gene (5 bases). CDR3 length: 14 residues. V lost 6 bases to trimming and J lost 6 bases, with 14 bases between them. Germline CDR1 and CDR2: MNHEY and SVGAGI. The CDR3 bases are TGTGCCAGCAGGATCCCGGGGGGGGATGAAAAACTGTTTTTT. As protein: CASRIPGGDEKLFF.

This clone was seen only a few times. The genes are TRBV28 and TRBJ2-1; TRBD2 might be the D (5 bases). CDR3 length equals 15 residues. CDR1 is MDHEN and CDR2 is SYDVKM in the germline V gene. V was shortened by 5 bases and J by 3 bases, with 14 bases between the two germline ends. The CDR3 region is CASSTRGLVYNEQFF. CDR3 DNA: TGTGCCAGCAGTACCCGAGGGCTAGTCTACAATGAGCAGTTCTTC.

Regarding this clone: The same CDR3 is also encoded by other DNA sequences in this sample. V is TRBV7-8 and J is TRBJ2-3; D remains ambiguous. The ends were cut back, 5 bases at V and 2 bases at J, with 5 bases in the middle. CDR1 and CDR2 from the germline V gene are SGHVS and FQNEAQ. This CDR3 spans 12 amino acids. The CDR3 sequence is CASSPYTDTQYF. CDR3 in DNA: TGTGCCAGCAGCCCTTACACAGATACGCAGTATTTT.

The chain has TRBV5-1 and TRBJ1-2; D possibly corresponds to TRBD1 (5 bases). Trimming took 0 bases from V and 8 from J, leaving 20 bases between them. Germline lookup yields CDR1 SGHRS and CDR2 YFSETQ. The CDR3 has 16 amino acids. The CDR3 sequence: CASSLVIRTNPRGYTF. CDR3 nucleotides: TGCGCCAGCAGCTTGGTGATCAGGACAAATCCCCGGGGCTACACCTTC.

The chain links TRBV24-1 to TRBJ2-5, with 9 bases lining up with TRBD1. After removal of 4 bases from V and 4 bases from J, the junction contained 9 bases not matched to a gene. The germline CDR1 and CDR2 sequences are KGHDR and SFDVKD. The CDR3 is made up of 16 amino acids. The CDR3 here is CATSEPTGGAGETQYF. The CDR3 nucleotides read TGTGCCACCAGTGAACCCACAGGGGGCGCAGGAGAGACCCAGTACTTC.

V is TRBV6-6 and J is TRBJ2-1, with D possibly being TRBD2 (6 bases). This CDR3 spans 13 amino acids. The germline gives CDR1 MNHNY, CDR2 SVGAGI (reference sequence). Trimming stripped 6 bases from V and 4 bases from J, with 10 bases between. Here the CDR3 reads CASRPGVYNEQFF. The CDR3 DNA follows: TGTGCCAGCAGACCGGGAGTTTACAATGAGCAGTTCTTC.

This clone has a single count. This chain links TRBV13 with TRBJ1-2, with D perhaps TRBD1 (6 bases). The V gene's germline CDR1 is PRHDT and CDR2 FYEKMQ (reference sequence). This CDR3 region has 14 residues. The germline V and J ends were trimmed by 5 bases and 7 bases, with 17 bases remaining between them. The CDR3 DNA sequence: TGTGCCAGCAGCGAACCACAGGGAATAAGTGGCTACACCTTC. Residues: CASSEPQGISGYTF.